Listed here is a single T cell receptor (beta chain). Its antigen remains unidentified. This record comes from a study of T cell repertoires in cytomegalovirus infection. Across the study: Matching HLA type, along with CMV infection, was indicated by public TCR beta signatures. Points from the study as a whole: Based on cumulative public TCR beta family frequency, carriers of CMV plus the relevant HLA were identified. CMV-specific TCR beta clonotypes restricted by HLA-C dominated the ex vivo response.

With 5 bases clipped from V and 5 bases from J, the junction kept 9 bases outside the gene matches. Germline CDR1 is SEHNR and CDR2 is FQNEAQ (reference sequence). The CDR3 is 15 residues long. TCRdb reanalysed the reads using MiXCR and keeps one entry per CDR3 protein. The table lists around 130,000 distinct CDR3 sequences, approximately 8.8% of them singletons. Sample: PBMCs. V is TRBV7-9 and J is TRBJ2-7; 10 bases align to TRBD1. The clonotype originates from a human donor in good health (CMV status not recorded). Some clones in this sample may be carry-over from other donors' samples. CDR3 sequence: CASSAPGQGRDEQYF. Written as DNA, the CDR3 is TGTGCCAGCAGCGCACCGGGACAGGGGAGGGACGAGCAGTACTTC.